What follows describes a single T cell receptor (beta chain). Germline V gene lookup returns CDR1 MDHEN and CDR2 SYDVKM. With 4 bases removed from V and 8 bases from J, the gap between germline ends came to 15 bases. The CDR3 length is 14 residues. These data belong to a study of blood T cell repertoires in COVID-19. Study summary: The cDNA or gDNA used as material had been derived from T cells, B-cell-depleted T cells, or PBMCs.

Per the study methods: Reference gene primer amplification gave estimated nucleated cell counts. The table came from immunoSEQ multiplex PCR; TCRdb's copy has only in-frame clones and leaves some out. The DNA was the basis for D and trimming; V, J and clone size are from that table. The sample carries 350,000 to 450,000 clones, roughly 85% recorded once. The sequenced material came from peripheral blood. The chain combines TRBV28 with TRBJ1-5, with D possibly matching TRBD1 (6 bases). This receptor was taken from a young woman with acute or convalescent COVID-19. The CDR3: CASSSQGRVEPQHF. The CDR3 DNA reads TGTGCCAGCAGTTCACAGGGCCGGGTAGAGCCCCAGCATTTT.